In this sample, the clone carrying this T cell receptor (beta chain) turned up a few times. No antigen is known for it. CDR1 and CDR2 (germline): MNHEY, SMNVEV (reference sequence). J lost 2 bases, V lost 5 bases, and 9 bases had no gene match. CDR3 size: 16 residues. This entry belongs to a study of cytomegalovirus exposure and HLA in healthy donors. Study-level results: Researchers reported that a few CMV-associated chains were confirmed in vitro as CMV antigen-specific.

Here immunoSEQ multiplex PCR was the method, and the copy in TCRdb shows in-frame clones only, minus some. The table shows approximately 50,000 clones, with roughly 88% occurring only once. The chain uses TRBV27 and TRBJ2-3; TRBD2 matches 8 bases. Sequencing was done on a sample of PBMCs. This clonotype originated in a young woman in good health and CMV-seronegative. The CDR3 DNA reads TGTGCCAGCAGTCCTAAACTAGCGGAGCACACAGATACGCAGTATTTT. Translated: CASSPKLAEHTDTQYF.